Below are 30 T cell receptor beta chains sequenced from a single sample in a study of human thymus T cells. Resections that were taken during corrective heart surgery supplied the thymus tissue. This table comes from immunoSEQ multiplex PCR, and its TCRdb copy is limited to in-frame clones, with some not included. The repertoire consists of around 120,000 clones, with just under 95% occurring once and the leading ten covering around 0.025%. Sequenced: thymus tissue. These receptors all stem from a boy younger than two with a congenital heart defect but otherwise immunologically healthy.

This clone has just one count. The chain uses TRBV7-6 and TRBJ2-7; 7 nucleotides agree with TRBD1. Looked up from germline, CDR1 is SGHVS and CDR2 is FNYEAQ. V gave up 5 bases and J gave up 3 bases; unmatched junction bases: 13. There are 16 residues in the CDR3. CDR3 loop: CASSLTGARGLYEQYF. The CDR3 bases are TGTGCCAGCAGCCTAACAGGGGCCCGAGGCCTCTACGAGCAGTACTTC.

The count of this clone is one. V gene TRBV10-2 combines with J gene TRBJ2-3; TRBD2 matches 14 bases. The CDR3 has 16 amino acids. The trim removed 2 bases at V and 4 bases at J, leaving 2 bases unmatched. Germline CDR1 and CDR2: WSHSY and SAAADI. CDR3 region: CASSERGLAGADTQYF. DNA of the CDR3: TGCGCCAGCAGTGAGAGGGGACTAGCGGGGGCAGATACGCAGTATTTT.

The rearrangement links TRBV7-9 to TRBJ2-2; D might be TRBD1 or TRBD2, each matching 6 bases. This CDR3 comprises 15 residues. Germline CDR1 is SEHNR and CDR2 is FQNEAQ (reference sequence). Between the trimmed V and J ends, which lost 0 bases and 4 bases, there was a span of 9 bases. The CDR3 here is CASSLARGGTGELFF. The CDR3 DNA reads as TGTGCCAGCAGCTTAGCCAGGGGAGGCACCGGGGAGCTGTTTTTT.

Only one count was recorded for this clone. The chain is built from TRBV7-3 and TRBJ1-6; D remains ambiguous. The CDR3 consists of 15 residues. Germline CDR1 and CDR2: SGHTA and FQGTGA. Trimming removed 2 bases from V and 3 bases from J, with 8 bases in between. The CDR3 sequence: CASSLGGIYNSPLHF. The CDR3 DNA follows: TGTGCCAGCAGCTTAGGAGGGATCTATAATTCACCCCTCCACTTT. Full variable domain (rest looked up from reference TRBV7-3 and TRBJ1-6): GAGVSQTPSNKVTEKGKYVELRCDPISGHTALYWYRQSLGQGPEFLIYFQGTGAADDSGLPNDRFFAVRPEGSVSTLKIQRTERGDSAVYLCASSLGGIYNSPLHFGNGTRLTVT.

The CDR3 coding sequence is TGTGCCAGCAGCTTGAAAACAAGCGGGGGGGATGTGAGAACCGGGGAGCTGTTTTTT. This translates into CASSLKTSGGDVRTGELFF. This chain uses TRBV7-8 with TRBJ2-2; TRBD2 aligns across 10 bases. CDR1 SGHVS and CDR2 FQNEAQ come from the germline V gene. J gave up 5 bases and V 3 bases, and 15 bases lay outside the gene matches. The CDR3 consists of 19 residues.

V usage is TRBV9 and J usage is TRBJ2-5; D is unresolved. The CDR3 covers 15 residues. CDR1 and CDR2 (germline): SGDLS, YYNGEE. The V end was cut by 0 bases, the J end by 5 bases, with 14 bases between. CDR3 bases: TGTGCCAGCAGCGTAGGATTGGCGTTCGAGGAGACCCAGTACTTC. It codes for CASSVGLAFEETQYF. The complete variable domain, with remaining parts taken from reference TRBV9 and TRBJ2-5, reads DSGVTQTPKHLITATGQRVTLRCSPRSGDLSVYWYQQSLDQGLQFLIQYYNGEERAKGNILERFSAQQFPDLHSELNLSSLELGDSALYFCASSVGLAFEETQYFGPGTRLLVL.

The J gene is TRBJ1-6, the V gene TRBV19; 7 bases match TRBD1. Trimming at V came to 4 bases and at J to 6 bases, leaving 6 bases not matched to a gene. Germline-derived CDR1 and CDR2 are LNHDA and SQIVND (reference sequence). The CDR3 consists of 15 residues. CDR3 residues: CASSTHRGANSPLHF. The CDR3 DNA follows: TGTGCCAGTAGTACTCACAGGGGTGCTAATTCACCCCTCCACTTT.

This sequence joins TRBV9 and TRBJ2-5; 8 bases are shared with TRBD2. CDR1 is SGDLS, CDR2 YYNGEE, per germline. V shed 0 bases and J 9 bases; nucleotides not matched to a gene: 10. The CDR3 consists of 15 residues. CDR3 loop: CASSVAGGPEEAQYF. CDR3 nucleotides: TGTGCCAGCAGCGTAGCGGGGGGGCCCGAAGAAGCCCAGTACTTC.

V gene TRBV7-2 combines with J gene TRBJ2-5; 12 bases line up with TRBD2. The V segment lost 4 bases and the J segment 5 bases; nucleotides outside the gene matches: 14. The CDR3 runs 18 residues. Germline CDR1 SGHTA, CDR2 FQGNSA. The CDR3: CASSCPWLAGGPLETQYF. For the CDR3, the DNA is TGTGCCAGCAGCTGCCCCTGGCTAGCGGGGGGGCCCCTGGAGACCCAGTACTTC.

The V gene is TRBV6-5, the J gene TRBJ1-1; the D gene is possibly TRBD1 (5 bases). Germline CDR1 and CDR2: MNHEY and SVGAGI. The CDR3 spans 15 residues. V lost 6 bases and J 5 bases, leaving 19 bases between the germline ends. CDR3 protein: CASRTLGGMGTEAFF. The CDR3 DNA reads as TGTGCCAGCAGGACCCTGGGGGGAATGGGAACTGAAGCTTTCTTT.

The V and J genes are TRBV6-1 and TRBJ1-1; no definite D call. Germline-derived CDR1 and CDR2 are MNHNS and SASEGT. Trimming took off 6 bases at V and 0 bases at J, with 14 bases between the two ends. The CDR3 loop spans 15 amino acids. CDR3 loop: CASSPHDGMNTEAFF. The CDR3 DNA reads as TGTGCCAGCAGCCCCCACGACGGGATGAACACTGAAGCTTTCTTT.

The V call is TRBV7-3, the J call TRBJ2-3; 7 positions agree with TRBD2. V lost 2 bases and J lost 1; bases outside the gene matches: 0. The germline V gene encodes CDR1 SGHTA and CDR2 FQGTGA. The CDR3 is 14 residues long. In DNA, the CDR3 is TGTGCCAGCAGCTTAGCGGGGGGCACAGATACGCAGTATTTT. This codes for CASSLAGGTDTQYF.

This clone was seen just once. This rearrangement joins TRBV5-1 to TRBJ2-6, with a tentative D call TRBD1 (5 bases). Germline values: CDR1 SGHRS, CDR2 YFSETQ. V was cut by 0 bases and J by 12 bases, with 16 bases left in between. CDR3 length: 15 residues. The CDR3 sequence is CASSLGYSGRSVLTF. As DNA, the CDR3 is TGCGCCAGCAGCTTGGGATATTCAGGGCGTAGCGTCCTGACTTTC.

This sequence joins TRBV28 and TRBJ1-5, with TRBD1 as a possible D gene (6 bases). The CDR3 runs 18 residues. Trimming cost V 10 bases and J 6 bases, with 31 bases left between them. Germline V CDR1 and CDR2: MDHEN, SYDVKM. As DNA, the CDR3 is TGTGCCACCCAGCCACGGACAGAGTCTAATTGGAAAGTTCAGCCCCAGCATTTT. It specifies CATQPRTESNWKVQPQHF.

The CDR3 spells CASSPRDRAKGNQPQHF. CDR3 nucleotide sequence: TGTGCCAGCAGTCCTAGGGACAGGGCCAAGGGCAATCAGCCCCAGCATTTT. The chain joins TRBV28 to TRBJ1-5; TRBD1 matches at 9 bases. The CDR3 is 17 amino acids. Germline values: CDR1 MDHEN, CDR2 SYDVKM. V was clipped by 5 bases and J by 2 bases; unmatched bases: 10.

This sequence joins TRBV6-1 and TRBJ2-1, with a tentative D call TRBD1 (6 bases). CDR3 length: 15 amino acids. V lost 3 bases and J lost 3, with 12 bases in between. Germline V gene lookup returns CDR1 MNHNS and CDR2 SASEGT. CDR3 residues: CASSDIQGLYNEQFF. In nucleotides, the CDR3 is TGTGCCAGCAGTGATATACAGGGCCTCTACAATGAGCAGTTCTTC.

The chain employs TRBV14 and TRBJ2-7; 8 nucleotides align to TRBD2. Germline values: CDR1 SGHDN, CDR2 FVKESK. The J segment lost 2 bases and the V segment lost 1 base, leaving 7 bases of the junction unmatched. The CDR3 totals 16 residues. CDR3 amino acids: CASSQADGGVTYEQYF. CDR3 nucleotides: TGTGCCAGCAGCCAAGCGGACGGGGGGGTCACCTACGAGCAGTACTTC.

CDR3 DNA sequence: TGTGCCAGCAGTGTAGTAAGCGGGGGGGCAACGGATACGCAGTATTTT. It codes for CASSVVSGGATDTQYF. This sequence joins TRBV2 and TRBJ2-3; TRBD2 matches 10 bases. The CDR3 has 16 residues. Germline lookup yields CDR1 SNHLY and CDR2 FYNNEI. J lost 6 bases, V lost 4 bases, and 10 bases had no gene match.

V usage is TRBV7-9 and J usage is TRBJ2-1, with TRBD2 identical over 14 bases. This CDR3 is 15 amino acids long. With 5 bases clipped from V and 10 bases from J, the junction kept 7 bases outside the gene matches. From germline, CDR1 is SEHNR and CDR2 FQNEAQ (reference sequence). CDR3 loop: CASSAGLAGVGEQFF. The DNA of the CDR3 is TGTGCCAGCAGCGCGGGACTAGCGGGGGTAGGAGAGCAGTTCTTC.

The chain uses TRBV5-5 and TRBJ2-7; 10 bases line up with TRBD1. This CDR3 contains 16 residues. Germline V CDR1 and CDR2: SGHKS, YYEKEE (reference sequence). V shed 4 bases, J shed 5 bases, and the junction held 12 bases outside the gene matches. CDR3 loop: CASSPNLTGGDHEQYF. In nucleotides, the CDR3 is TGTGCCAGCAGCCCGAATCTGACAGGGGGCGACCACGAGCAGTACTTC.

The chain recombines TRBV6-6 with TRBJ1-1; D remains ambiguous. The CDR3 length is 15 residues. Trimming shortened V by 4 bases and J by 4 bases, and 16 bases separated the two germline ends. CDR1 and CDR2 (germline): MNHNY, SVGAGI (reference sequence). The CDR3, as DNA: TGTGCCAGCAGTTCGCAACGAGGGAGAGTCACTGAAGCTTTCTTT. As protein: CASSSQRGRVTEAFF.

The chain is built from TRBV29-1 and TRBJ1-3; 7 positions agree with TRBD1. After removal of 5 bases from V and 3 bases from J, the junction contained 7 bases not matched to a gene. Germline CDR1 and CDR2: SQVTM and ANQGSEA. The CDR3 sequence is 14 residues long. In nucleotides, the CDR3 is TGCAGCGTTCGCGACAGGGAGGATGGAAACACCATATATTTT. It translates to CSVRDREDGNTIYF.

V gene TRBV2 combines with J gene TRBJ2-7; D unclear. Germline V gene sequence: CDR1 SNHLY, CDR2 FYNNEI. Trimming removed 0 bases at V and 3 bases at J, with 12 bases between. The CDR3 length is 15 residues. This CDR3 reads CASSEAVKAHYEQYF. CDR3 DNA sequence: TGTGCCAGCAGTGAAGCCGTGAAGGCCCACTACGAGCAGTACTTC.

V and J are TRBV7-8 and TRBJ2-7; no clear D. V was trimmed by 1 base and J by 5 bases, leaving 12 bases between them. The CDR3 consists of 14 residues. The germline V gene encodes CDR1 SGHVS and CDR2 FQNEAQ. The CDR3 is CASSLVVAGNEQYF. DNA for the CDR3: TGTGCCAGCAGCTTAGTAGTAGCTGGTAACGAGCAGTACTTC.

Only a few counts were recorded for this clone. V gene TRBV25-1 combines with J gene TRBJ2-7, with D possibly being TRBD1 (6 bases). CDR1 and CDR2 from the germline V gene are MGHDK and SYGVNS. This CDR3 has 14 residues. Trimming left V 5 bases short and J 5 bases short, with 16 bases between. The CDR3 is CASSSQTGPHEQYF. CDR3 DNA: TGTGCCAGCAGTTCCCAAACAGGGCCCCACGAGCAGTACTTC.

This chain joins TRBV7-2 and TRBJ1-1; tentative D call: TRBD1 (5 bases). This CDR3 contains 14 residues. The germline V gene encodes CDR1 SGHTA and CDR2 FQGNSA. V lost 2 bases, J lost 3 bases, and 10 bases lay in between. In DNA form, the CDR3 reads TGTGCCAGCAGCTTAATGCGAGGGGACACTGAAGCTTTCTTT. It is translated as CASSLMRGDTEAFF.

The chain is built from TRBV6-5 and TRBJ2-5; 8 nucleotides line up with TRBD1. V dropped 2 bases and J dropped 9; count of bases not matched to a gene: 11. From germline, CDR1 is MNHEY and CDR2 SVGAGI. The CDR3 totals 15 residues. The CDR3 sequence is CASSYRGPGGSSQYF. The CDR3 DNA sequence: TGTGCCAGCAGTTACCGTGGGCCAGGGGGCTCCTCCCAGTACTTC.

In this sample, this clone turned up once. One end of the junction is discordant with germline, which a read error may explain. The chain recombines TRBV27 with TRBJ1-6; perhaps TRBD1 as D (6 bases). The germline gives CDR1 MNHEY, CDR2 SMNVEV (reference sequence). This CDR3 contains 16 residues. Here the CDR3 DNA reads TGTGCCAGCACTTTACGCCGAGGACAGAAAAATTCACCCCTCCACTTT. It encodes CASTLRRGQKNSPLHF.

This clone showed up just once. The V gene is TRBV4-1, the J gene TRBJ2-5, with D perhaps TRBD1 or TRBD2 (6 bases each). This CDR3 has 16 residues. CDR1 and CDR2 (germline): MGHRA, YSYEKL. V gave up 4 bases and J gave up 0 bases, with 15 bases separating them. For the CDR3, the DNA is TGCGCCAGCAGCCGATCCACAGGGAGGTACCAAGAGACCCAGTACTTC. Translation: CASSRSTGRYQETQYF.

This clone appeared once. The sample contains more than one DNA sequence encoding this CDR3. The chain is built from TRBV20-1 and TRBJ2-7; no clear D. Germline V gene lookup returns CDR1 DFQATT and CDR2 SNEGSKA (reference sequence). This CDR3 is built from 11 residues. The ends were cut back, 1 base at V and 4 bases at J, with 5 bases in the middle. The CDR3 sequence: CSARGGYEQYF. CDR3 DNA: TGCAGTGCTAGAGGGGGTTACGAGCAGTACTTC.